This TCR beta chain was identified during a study of vaccination and CD4 T cells after COVID-19. About the study: Overlapping spike peptides served as the stimulus for the cells. These peptides came from SARS-CoV-2 and from the common cold coronaviruses HCoV-NL63, HCoV-OC43 and HCoV-229E.

A note on this clonotype: Its antigen is as yet unknown. Being one base from a much bigger clone, this may be a read error.

The study sequenced cultured CD4+ T cell DNA using the Oncomine TCR Beta short-read assay. TCRdb used MiXCR to reprocess the PCR reads, holding one entry per CDR3 protein. The sample gives fewer than 3,000 distinct CDR3 sequences, around a sixth of which show up once; about 27% is in the top ten. Points from the study as a whole: Looking at convalescent patients, a median around 84% of reactive clones were present only post-vaccination.

The CDR3 contains 16 residues. Germline loops: CDR1 DFQATT, CDR2 SNEGSKA (reference sequence). The sample's treatment: roughly 11-day PBMC culture with coronavirus spike peptide pools or control peptides (ViraFEST assay). During the years 2011-2018, before the COVID-19 pandemic, the unexposed donor's CD4+ T cells were collected. At days 3 and 7, half the medium was exchanged for fresh IL-2 medium. The sequence derives from a human donor in good health. The J gene is TRBJ1-5, the V gene TRBV20-1; 8 nucleotides align to TRBD1. What was sequenced was CD4+ T cells from blood, cultured in vitro. Here the CDR3 reads CIARDARQGMGQPQHF. CDR3 in DNA: TGCATTGCTAGAGATGCGAGACAGGGGATGGGTCAGCCCCAGCATTTT.